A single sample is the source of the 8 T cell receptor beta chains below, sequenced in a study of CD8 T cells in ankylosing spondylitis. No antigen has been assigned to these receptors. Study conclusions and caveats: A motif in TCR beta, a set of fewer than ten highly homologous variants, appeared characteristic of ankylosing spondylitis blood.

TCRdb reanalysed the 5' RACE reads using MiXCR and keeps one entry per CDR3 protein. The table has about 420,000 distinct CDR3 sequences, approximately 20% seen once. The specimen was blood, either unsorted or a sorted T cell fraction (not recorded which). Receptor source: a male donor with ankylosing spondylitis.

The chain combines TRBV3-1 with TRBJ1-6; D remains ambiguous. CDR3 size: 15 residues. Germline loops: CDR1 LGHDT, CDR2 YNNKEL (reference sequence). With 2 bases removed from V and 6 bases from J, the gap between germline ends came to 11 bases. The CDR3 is CASSQHPTVNSPLHF. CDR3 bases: TGTGCCAGCAGCCAACATCCGACGGTTAATTCACCCCTCCACTTT.

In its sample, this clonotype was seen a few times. The CDR3 is CASSLGGEANQPQHF. CDR3 sequence (DNA): TGTGCCAGCAGCTTAGGCGGGGAGGCGAATCAGCCCCAGCATTTT. The genes are TRBV7-2 and TRBJ1-5; no clear D. The V and J ends lost 1 base and 4 bases respectively, with 11 bases between them. The germline V gene has CDR1 SGHTA and CDR2 FQGNSA. This CDR3 is built from 15 residues.

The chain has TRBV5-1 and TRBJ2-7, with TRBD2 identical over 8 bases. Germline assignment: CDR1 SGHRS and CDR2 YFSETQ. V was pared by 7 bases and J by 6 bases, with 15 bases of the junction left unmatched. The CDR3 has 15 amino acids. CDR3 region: CASRSSAGEWGEQYF. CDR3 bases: TGCGCCAGCCGATCGTCAGCGGGAGAATGGGGCGAGCAGTACTTC.

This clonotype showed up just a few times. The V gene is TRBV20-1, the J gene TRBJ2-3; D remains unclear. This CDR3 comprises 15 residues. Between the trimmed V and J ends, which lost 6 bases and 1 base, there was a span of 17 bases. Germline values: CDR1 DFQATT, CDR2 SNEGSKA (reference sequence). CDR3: CSATQGSFGTDTQYF. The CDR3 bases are TGCAGTGCCACACAAGGGTCGTTTGGCACAGATACGCAGTATTTT.

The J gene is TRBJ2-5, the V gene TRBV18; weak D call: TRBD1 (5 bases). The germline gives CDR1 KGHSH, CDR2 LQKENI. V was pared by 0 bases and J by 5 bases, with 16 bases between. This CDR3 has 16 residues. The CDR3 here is CASSPPGTGRAETQYF. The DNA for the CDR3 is TGTGCCAGCTCACCACCGGGTACAGGCAGGGCGGAGACCCAGTACTTC.

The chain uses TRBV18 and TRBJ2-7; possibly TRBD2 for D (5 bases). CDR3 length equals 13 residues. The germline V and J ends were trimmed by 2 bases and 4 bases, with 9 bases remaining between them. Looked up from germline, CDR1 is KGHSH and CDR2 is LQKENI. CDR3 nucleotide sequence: TGTGCCAGCTCACCATCGGGAAAATACGAGCAGTACTTC. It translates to CASSPSGKYEQYF. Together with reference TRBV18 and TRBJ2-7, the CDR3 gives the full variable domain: NAGVMQNPRHLVRRRGQEARLRCSPMKGHSHVYWYRQLPEEGLKFMVYLQKENIIDESGMPKERFSAEFPKEGPSILRIQQVVRGDSAAYFCASSPSGKYEQYFGPGTRLTVT.

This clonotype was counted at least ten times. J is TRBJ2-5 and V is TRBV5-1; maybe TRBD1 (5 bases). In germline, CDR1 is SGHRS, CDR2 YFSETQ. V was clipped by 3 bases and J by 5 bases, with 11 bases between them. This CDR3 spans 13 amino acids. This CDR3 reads CASSSQGWETQYF. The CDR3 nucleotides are TGCGCCAGCAGCTCTCAGGGTTGGGAGACCCAGTACTTC.

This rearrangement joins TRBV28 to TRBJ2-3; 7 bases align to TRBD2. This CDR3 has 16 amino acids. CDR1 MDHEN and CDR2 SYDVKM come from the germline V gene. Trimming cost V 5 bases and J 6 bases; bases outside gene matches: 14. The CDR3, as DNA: TGTGCCAGCAGTCCACACGGGGGGAGACGGAGGGATACGCAGTATTTT. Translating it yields CASSPHGGRRRDTQYF.